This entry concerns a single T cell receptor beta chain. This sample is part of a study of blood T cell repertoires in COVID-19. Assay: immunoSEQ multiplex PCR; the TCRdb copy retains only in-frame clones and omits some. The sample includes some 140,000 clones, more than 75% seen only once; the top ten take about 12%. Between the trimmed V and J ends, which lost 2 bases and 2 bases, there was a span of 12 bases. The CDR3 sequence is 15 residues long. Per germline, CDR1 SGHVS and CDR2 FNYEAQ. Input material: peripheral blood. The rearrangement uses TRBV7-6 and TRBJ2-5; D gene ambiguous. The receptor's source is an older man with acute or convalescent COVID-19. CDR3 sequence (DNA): TGTGCCAGCAGCTTACGAGGATCTAGACAAGAGACCCAGTACTTC. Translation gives CASSLRGSRQETQYF.